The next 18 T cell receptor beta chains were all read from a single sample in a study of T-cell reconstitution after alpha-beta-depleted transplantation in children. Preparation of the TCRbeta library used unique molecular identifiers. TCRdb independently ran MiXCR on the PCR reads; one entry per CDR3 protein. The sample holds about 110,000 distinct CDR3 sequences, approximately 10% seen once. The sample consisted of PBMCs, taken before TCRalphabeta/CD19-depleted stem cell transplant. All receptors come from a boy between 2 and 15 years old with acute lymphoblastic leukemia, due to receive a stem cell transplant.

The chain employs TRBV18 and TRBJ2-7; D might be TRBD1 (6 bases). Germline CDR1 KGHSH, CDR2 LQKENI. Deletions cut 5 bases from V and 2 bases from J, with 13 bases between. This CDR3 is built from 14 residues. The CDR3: CASSRTDSAYEQYF. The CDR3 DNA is TGTGCCAGCTCAAGGACAGATTCGGCCTACGAGCAGTACTTC.

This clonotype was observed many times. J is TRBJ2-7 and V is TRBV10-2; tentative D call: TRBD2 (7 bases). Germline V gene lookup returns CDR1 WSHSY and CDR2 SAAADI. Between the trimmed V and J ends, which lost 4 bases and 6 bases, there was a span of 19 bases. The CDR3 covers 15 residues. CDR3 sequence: CASSGGSSGRGEQYF. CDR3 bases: TGCGCCAGCAGTGGTGGGTCTAGCGGCAGGGGCGAGCAGTACTTC.

Here the CDR3 reads CASSSSVDLSTDTQYF. As DNA, the CDR3 is TGTGCCAGCAGCTCTAGTGTGGACCTTAGCACAGATACGCAGTATTTT. The chain combines TRBV7-8 with TRBJ2-3; no firm D call. Germline V gene data show CDR1 as SGHVS and CDR2 as FQNEAQ. The CDR3 runs to 16 residues. Trimming took off 4 bases at V and 0 bases at J, with 14 bases between the two ends.

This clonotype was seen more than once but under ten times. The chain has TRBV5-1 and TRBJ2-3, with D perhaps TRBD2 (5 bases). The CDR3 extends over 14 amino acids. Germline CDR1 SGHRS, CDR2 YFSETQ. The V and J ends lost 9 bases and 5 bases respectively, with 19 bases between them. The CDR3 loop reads CATKEEAARDTQYF. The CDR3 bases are TGCGCCACCAAGGAGGAGGCGGCGCGAGATACGCAGTATTTT.

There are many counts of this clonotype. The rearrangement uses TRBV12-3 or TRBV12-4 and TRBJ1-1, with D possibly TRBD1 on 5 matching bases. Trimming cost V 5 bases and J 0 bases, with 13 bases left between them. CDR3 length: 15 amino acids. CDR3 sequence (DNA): TGTGCCAGCAGTGTTCGGGCAGGGTTGAACACTGAAGCTTTCTTT. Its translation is CASSVRAGLNTEAFF.

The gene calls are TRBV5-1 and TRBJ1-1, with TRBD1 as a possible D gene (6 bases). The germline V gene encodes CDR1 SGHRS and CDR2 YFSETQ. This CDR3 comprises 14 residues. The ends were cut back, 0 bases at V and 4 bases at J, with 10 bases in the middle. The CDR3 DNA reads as TGCGCCAGCAGCTTGGGGGGGCGCATCACTGAAGCTTTCTTT. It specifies CASSLGGRITEAFF.

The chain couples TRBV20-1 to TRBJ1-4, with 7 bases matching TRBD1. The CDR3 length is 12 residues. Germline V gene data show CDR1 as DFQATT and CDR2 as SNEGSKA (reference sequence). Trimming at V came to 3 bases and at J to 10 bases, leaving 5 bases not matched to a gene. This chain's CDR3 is CSASRAGGKLFF. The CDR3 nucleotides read TGCAGTGCTAGTAGGGCAGGGGGAAAACTGTTTTTT.

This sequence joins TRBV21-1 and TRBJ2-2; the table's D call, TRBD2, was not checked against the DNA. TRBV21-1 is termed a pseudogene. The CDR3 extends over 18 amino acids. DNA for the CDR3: TGTGCCAGCAGGGGGGTAGCGGGAGGGCCGGGATCGTCCGGGGAGCTGTTTTTT. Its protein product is CASRGVAGGPGSSGELFF.

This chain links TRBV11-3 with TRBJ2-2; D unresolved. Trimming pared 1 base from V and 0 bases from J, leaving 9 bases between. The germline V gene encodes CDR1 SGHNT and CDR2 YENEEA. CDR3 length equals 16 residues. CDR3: CASSLAWHPNTGELFF. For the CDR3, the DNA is TGTGCCAGCAGCTTAGCTTGGCACCCGAACACCGGGGAGCTGTTTTTT. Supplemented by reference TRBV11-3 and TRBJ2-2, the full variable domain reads EAGVVQSPRYKIIEKKQPVAFWCNPISGHNTLYWYLQNLGQGPELLIRYENEEAVDDSQLPKDRFSAERLKGVDSTLKIQPAELGDSAVYLCASSLAWHPNTGELFFGEGSRLTVL.

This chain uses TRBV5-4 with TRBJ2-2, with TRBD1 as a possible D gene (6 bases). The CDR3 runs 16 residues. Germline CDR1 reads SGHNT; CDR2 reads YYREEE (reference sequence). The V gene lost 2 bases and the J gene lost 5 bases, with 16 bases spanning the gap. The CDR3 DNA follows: TGTGCCAGCAGCTTACTACGAGGGGGATCTACCGGGGAGCTGTTTTTT. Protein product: CASSLLRGGSTGELFF.

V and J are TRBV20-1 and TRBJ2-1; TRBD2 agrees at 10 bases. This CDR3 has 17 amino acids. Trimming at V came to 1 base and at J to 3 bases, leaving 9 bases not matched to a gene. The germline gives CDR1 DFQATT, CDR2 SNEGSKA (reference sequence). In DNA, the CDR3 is TGCAGTGCTAGAGTGAGCGGGAGGGCCCAGGGCTACAATGAGCAGTTCTTC. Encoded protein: CSARVSGRAQGYNEQFF.

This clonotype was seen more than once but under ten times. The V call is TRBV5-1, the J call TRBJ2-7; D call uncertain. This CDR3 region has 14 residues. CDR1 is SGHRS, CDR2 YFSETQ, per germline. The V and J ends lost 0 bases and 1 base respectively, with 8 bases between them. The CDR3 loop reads CASSLVPGSYEQYF. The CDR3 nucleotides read TGCGCCAGCAGCTTGGTCCCAGGTTCCTACGAGCAGTACTTC.

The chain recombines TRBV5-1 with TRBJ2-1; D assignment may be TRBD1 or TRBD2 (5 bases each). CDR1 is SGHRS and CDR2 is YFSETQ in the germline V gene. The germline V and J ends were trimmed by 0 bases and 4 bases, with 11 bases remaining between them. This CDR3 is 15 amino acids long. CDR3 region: CASSLGGVGYNEQFF. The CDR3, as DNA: TGCGCCAGCAGCTTGGGAGGGGTGGGTTACAATGAGCAGTTCTTC.

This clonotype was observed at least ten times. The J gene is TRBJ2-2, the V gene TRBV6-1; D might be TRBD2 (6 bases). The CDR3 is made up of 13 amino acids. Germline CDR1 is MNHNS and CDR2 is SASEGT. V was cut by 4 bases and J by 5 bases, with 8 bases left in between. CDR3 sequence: CASSASETGELFF. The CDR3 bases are TGTGCCAGCAGTGCTAGCGAGACCGGGGAGCTGTTTTTT.

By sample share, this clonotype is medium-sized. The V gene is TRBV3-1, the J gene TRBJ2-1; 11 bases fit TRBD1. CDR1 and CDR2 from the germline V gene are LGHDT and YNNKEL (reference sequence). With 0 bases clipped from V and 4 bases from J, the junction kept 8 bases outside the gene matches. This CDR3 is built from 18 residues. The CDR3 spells CASSQDRGQGDPYNEQFF. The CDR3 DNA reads TGTGCCAGCAGCCAAGATAGGGGACAGGGGGACCCTTACAATGAGCAGTTCTTC.

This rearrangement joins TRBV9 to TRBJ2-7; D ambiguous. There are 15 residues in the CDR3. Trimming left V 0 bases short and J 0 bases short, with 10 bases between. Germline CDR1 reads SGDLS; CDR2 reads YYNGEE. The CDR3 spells CASSVEASDSYEQYF. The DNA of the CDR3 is TGTGCCAGCAGCGTAGAGGCTAGTGACTCCTACGAGCAGTACTTC.

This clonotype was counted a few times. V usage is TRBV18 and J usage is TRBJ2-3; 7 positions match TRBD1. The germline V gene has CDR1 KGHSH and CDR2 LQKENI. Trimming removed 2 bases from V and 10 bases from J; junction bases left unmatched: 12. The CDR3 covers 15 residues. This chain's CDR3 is CASSPTGTVAEAQYF. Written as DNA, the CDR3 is TGTGCCAGCTCACCAACCGGGACAGTTGCCGAGGCGCAGTATTTT. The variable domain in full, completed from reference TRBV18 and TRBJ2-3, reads NAGVMQNPRHLVRRRGQEARLRCSPMKGHSHVYWYRQLPEEGLKFMVYLQKENIIDESGMPKERFSAEFPKEGPSILRIQQVVRGDSAAYFCASSPTGTVAEAQYFGPGTRLTVL.

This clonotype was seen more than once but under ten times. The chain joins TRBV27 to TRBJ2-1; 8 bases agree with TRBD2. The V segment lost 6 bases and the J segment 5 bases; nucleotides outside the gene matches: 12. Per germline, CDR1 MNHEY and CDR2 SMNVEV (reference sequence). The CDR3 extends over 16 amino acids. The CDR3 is CASSPSAGAHHNEQFF. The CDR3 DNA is TGTGCCAGCAGCCCCTCAGCGGGAGCCCATCACAATGAGCAGTTCTTC.